A selection of T cell receptor beta chains follows, all from one sample in a study of shared clonotypes between healthy human individuals. Clones were read by immunoSEQ multiplex PCR, and TCRdb kept only the in-frame ones, dropping some. Of over 850,000 clones in the sample, around 82% were seen once. The specimen was memory CD4+ T cells from PBMCs. These receptor sequences come from a man between 18 and 29 years old in good health. Some clones in this sample may be carry-over from other donors' samples. The CDR3 runs from the conserved cysteine through the conserved F or W.

v_call	j_call	cdr3_aa
TRBV18	TRBJ1-1	CASSPTGTANTEAFF
TRBV18	TRBJ2-5	CASSPPSGGQETQYF
TRBV19	TRBJ2-3	CASGTGRSTQYF
TRBV5-1	TRBJ1-5	CASSRNRNRENQPQHF
TRBV29-1	TRBJ2-5	CSVEGEEKTQYF
TRBV7-2	TRBJ2-5	CASSRTSGLQETQYF
TRBV11-2	TRBJ1-1	CASSWDRGPTGNTEAFF
TRBV18	TRBJ1-1	CASSPYARGRDTEAFF
TRBV5-1	TRBJ1-6	CASSLVTGGNSPLHF
TRBV28	TRBJ1-3	CASLSLSSGNTIYF
TRBV6-5	TRBJ2-2	CASRPSKRTGELFF
TRBV27	TRBJ2-7	CASSWARGNYEQYF
TRBV5-4	TRBJ2-1	CASSPRPGSLYNEQFF
TRBV7-6	TRBJ2-3	CASSLYVGRPYGDDTQYF
TRBV2	TRBJ2-1	CASSDLPGLAGVNVFGYNEQFF
TRBV11-2	TRBJ2-7	CASSFRTRSPLEQYF
TRBV18	TRBJ2-7	CASSPGPSYEQYF
TRBV5-1	TRBJ1-4	CASSLASNEKLFF
TRBV4-1	TRBJ1-1	CASSQDRPGRNTEAFF
TRBV5-1	TRBJ2-5	CASSLAWLSEETQYF
TRBV30	TRBJ2-7	CAWSEGHLYEQYF
TRBV2	TRBJ2-7	CASSVISGSYEQYF
TRBV30	TRBJ2-7	CAWSVKGNEQYF
TRBV14	TRBJ2-7	CASSHMGTSRWEQYF
TRBV7-8	TRBJ2-3	CASSPGTSGRGETQYF
TRBV28	TRBJ1-4	CASLPWGDATNEKLFF
TRBV7-2	TRBJ2-7	CASSRKGGEQYF
TRBV28	TRBJ2-3	CASRGGNRGRNTQYF
TRBV28	TRBJ2-1	CASGDRSSYNEQFF